Listed below are T cell receptor beta chains from one sample, sequenced in a study of CD8 T cells in ankylosing spondylitis. TCRdb re-analysed the 5' RACE reads in MiXCR, keeping a single row per CDR3 protein. Of approximately 200,000 distinct CDR3 sequences listed, around 13% are singletons. The sample consisted of blood, either unsorted or a sorted T cell fraction (not recorded which). These receptor sequences come from a male donor with ankylosing spondylitis or in good health (not recorded which). Both conserved end residues are part of each CDR3. Each record gives: J gene, V gene, clone size, D gene, CDR3 protein, CDR3 DNA. The D gene is left open where the match is weak. Only part of the rows carry a size: once, few, many, or a class if the clone is expanded.

TRBJ2-7 | TRBV3-1 | . | TRBD2 | CASSWGLAGGEEQYF | TGTGCCAGCAGCTGGGGACTAGCGGGAGGCGAAGAGCAGTACTTC
TRBJ2-2 | TRBV5-1 | . | TRBD2 | CASSSPRRERGGPPGELFF | TGCGCCAGCAGCTCGCCCCGGAGAGAGCGGGGGGGCCCCCCCGGGGAGCTGTTTTTT
TRBJ2-3 | TRBV12-3/TRBV12-4 | . | . | CASSLGPSTSTDTQYF | TGTGCCAGCAGTTTAGGTCCCTCCACTAGCACAGATACGCAGTATTTT
TRBJ2-7 | TRBV29-1 | . | . | CSVAGTYEQYF | TGCAGCGTTGCCGGTACCTACGAGCAGTACTTC
TRBJ2-2 | TRBV12-3/TRBV12-4 | many | . | CASSPISGELFF | TGTGCCAGCAGTCCCATTTCCGGGGAGCTGTTTTTT
TRBJ2-7 | TRBV19 | few | . | CATSPGTPYEQYF | TGTGCCACCAGTCCCGGGACTCCCTACGAGCAGTACTTC
TRBJ2-7 | TRBV12-3/TRBV12-4 | many | . | CASSPFGPPGEQYF | TGTGCCAGCAGTCCCTTCGGGCCCCCGGGAGAGCAGTACTTC
TRBJ2-5 | TRBV4-1 | . | . | CASSQDGQVGETQYF | TGCGCCAGCAGCCAAGATGGCCAGGTGGGGGAGACCCAGTACTTC
TRBJ1-1 | TRBV12-3/TRBV12-4 | . | . | CASTLTHTEAFF | TGTGCCAGCACTCTGACTCACACTGAAGCTTTCTTT
TRBJ2-7 | TRBV19 | few | . | CASRRREQYF | TGTGCCAGTAGGAGACGCGAGCAGTACTTC
TRBJ2-1 | TRBV7-8 | few | TRBD2 | CASSSSGGAYNEQFF | TGTGCCAGCAGCTCCAGCGGGGGGGCCTACAATGAGCAGTTCTTC
TRBJ2-1 | TRBV12-3/TRBV12-4 | few | . | CASSAGLEQFF | TGTGCCAGCAGTGCGGGCCTCGAGCAGTTCTTC
TRBJ2-1 | TRBV10-3 | . | TRBD1 | CAISEGGDRVHNEQFF | TGTGCCATCAGTGAGGGGGGTGACAGGGTCCACAATGAGCAGTTCTTC
TRBJ2-7 | TRBV5-5 | few | . | CASSYRGGLEVEQYF | TGTGCCAGCAGCTACCGTGGGGGGCTCGAGGTCGAGCAGTACTTC
TRBJ1-1 | TRBV5-1 | . | . | CASSRGVTEAFF | TGCGCCAGCAGTCGGGGAGTGACTGAAGCTTTCTTT
TRBJ2-1 | TRBV5-1 | . | . | CASSLGFGAPELDPSYNEQFF | TGCGCCAGCAGCTTGGGATTTGGGGCGCCTGAGCTAGATCCCTCCTACAATGAGCAGTTCTTC
TRBJ2-7 | TRBV5-5 | few | . | CASSLRPKGYEQYF | TGTGCCAGCAGCTTGCGACCCAAAGGGTACGAGCAGTACTTC
TRBJ2-3 | TRBV20-1 | . | . | CSAINRLSTDTQYF | TGCAGTGCTATAAACCGACTAAGCACAGATACGCAGTATTTT
TRBJ2-2 | TRBV14 | once | TRBD1 | CASSQAAGTADTGELFF | TGTGCCAGCAGCCAAGCAGCCGGGACAGCGGACACCGGGGAGCTGTTTTTT
TRBJ2-1 | TRBV20-1 | . | . | CSARDWERGNEQFF | TGCAGTGCTAGAGATTGGGAGAGGGGGAATGAGCAGTTCTTC
TRBJ1-1 | TRBV27 | . | . | CASSLSGGTDAFF | TGTGCCAGCAGTTTATCTGGGGGAACTGATGCTTTCTTT
TRBJ1-1 | TRBV20-1 | few | . | CSARAERTEAFF | TGCAGTGCTAGGGCCGAACGGACTGAAGCTTTCTTT
TRBJ1-3 | TRBV6-5 | . | . | CASSLTGPSGNTIYF | TGTGCCAGCAGTTTAACGGGCCCCTCGGGAAACACCATATATTTT
TRBJ2-2 | TRBV20-1 | few | . | CSARDRLGLPGELFF | TGCAGTGCTAGAGACCGACTGGGGCTCCCCGGGGAGCTGTTTTTT
TRBJ2-5 | TRBV19 | few | TRBD2 | CASSIGTSGAQETQYF | TGTGCCAGTAGCATTGGGACTAGCGGGGCCCAAGAGACCCAGTACTTC
TRBJ1-1 | TRBV30 | . | . | CAWSAGVGTEAFF | TGTGCCTGGAGTGCTGGAGTGGGGACTGAAGCTTTCTTT
TRBJ1-1 | TRBV6-1 | few | . | CASSAPQGKQGEAFF | TGTGCCAGCAGTGCCCCGCAGGGAAAACAAGGTGAAGCTTTCTTT
TRBJ1-5 | TRBV15 | . | . | CATSRDDFSDPDQPQHF | TGTGCCACCAGCAGAGATGATTTTTCAGATCCGGATCAGCCCCAGCATTTT
TRBJ2-3 | TRBV20-1 | few | . | CRTGRNADTQYF | TGCAGGACTGGCCGAAACGCAGATACGCAGTATTTT
TRBJ2-7 | TRBV20-1 | . | . | CSATNPQGSSYEQYF | TGCAGTGCTACTAACCCCCAGGGGTCGTCCTACGAGCAGTACTTC
TRBJ1-4 | TRBV5-1 | many | TRBD1 | CASSSTYDRVEEKLFF | TGCGCCAGCAGCTCTACCTATGACAGGGTCGAAGAAAAACTGTTTTTT
TRBJ2-1 | TRBV12-3/TRBV12-4 | many | . | CASSLARRLGSYNEQFF | TGTGCCAGCAGTTTAGCGAGGCGACTAGGATCGTACAATGAGCAGTTCTTC
TRBJ1-5 | TRBV7-6 | . | . | CASSLGGLWGQPQHF | TGTGCCAGCAGCTTAGGGGGATTATGGGGTCAGCCCCAGCATTTT
TRBJ2-7 | TRBV7-6 | . | . | CASSLGQESYEQYF | TGTGCCAGCAGCTTAGGCCAGGAGTCCTACGAGCAGTACTTC
TRBJ2-3 | TRBV6-1 | few | TRBD2 | CASSPGGGRLEDTQYF | TGTGCCAGCAGCCCCGGTGGCGGGAGATTGGAAGATACGCAGTATTTT
TRBJ1-1 | TRBV2 | many | . | CASRNYVGTEAFF | TGTGCCAGCCGGAACTACGTAGGCACTGAAGCTTTCTTT
TRBJ2-3 | TRBV5-1 | . | . | CASSLGDGGSGDTQYF | TGCGCCAGCAGCTTGGGGGACGGAGGGTCGGGAGATACGCAGTATTTT
TRBJ2-7 | TRBV4-1 | . | . | CASSQDTGSEGEQYF | TGCGCCAGCAGCCAAGACACCGGGTCGGAGGGGGAGCAGTACTTC
TRBJ2-1 | TRBV9 | few | . | CASSGAGSSYNEQFF | TGTGCCAGCAGCGGGGCGGGTAGCTCCTACAATGAGCAGTTCTTC
TRBJ1-5 | TRBV2 | few | . | CASSEAGQNQPQHF | TGTGCCAGCAGTGAAGCGGGGCAGAATCAGCCCCAGCATTTT
TRBJ2-5 | TRBV4-1 | . | . | CASSQDQGWKGMGETQYF | TGCGCCAGCAGCCAAGATCAGGGGTGGAAGGGCATGGGAGAGACCCAGTACTTC
TRBJ2-5 | TRBV15 | . | . | CATSEDGQSQETQYF | TGTGCCACCAGCGAGGACGGACAGTCTCAAGAGACCCAGTACTTC
TRBJ1-1 | TRBV5-1 | few | . | CASSVDLNTEAFF | TGCGCCAGCAGCGTGGACTTGAACACTGAAGCTTTCTTT
TRBJ2-7 | TRBV7-9 | . | . | CASSQGPPRYEQYF | TGTGCCAGCAGCCAGGGACCTCCTCGCTACGAGCAGTACTTC
TRBJ2-5 | TRBV3-1 | few | . | CASSQLPLVDAGQETQYF | TGTGCCAGCAGCCAACTTCCCCTGGTCGACGCGGGTCAAGAGACCCAGTACTTC
TRBJ2-3 | TRBV7-9 | many | TRBD1 | CASSSDRARDTQYF | TGTGCCAGCAGCTCCGACAGGGCAAGGGATACGCAGTATTTT
TRBJ1-1 | TRBV12-3/TRBV12-4 | few | . | CASSAGQAEAFF | TGTGCCAGCAGCGCGGGGCAGGCAGAAGCTTTCTTT
TRBJ1-5 | TRBV4-1 | many | . | CASSPWGDSNQPQHF | TGCGCCAGCAGCCCTTGGGGGGACAGCAATCAGCCCCAGCATTTT
TRBJ2-7 | TRBV20-1 | few | TRBD1 | CSAPWDSPYEQYF | TGCAGTGCCCCCTGGGACAGTCCGTACGAGCAGTACTTC
TRBJ2-3 | TRBV7-6 | . | . | CASSLDPLTDTQYF | TGTGCCAGCAGCTTAGATCCTTTAACAGATACGCAGTATTTT
TRBJ1-6 | TRBV9 | few | . | CASSPRSTYNSPLHF | TGTGCCAGCAGCCCCCGGTCGACCTATAATTCACCCCTCCACTTT
TRBJ2-7 | TRBV4-1 | . | TRBD2 | CASSQQAGVNEQYF | TGCGCCAGCAGCCAGCAAGCGGGAGTGAACGAGCAGTACTTC
TRBJ2-7 | TRBV5-1 | few | TRBD1 | CASSSPGTGISNEQYF | TGCGCCAGCAGCTCCCCCGGGACAGGGATAAGCAACGAGCAGTACTTC
TRBJ2-5 | TRBV27 | . | TRBD1 | CASSLYRGLEETQYF | TGTGCCAGCAGTTTATACAGGGGGCTGGAAGAGACCCAGTACTTC
TRBJ2-5 | TRBV12-3/TRBV12-4 | many | . | CASSRRGGLETQYF | TGTGCCAGCAGCCGGCGAGGGGGGTTGGAGACCCAGTACTTC
TRBJ1-4 | TRBV6-5 | . | . | CASSSSVGGGEKLFF | TGTGCCAGCAGTTCCAGCGTAGGGGGAGGTGAAAAACTGTTTTTT